This TCR beta chain was identified during a study (dated by TCRdb to between 2021 and 2023). The paper as a whole reports these results and caveats: Further investigation, including longitudinal sampling and assessment of a control group, is stated by the authors to be required.

For TCR beta sequencing, genomic DNA was taken from unsorted PBMCs, and those PBMCs had been isolated from peripheral blood. For this clone: Its antigen is still unknown. It has no much larger one-base neighbor in the sample; base qualities were not kept.

TCR beta chain repertoires were profiled by survey-level sequencing on the immunoSEQ platform. From the authors' description of their analysis: Repertoire diversity was measured with the inverse Simpson index, and CDR3 amino acid length spectratypes and V-J pairing frequencies were compared. Clonotypes specific to SARS-CoV-2, CMV, influenza A and EBV were annotated by matching TCR beta CDR3 sequences against VDJdb. In TCRdb, the immuneACCESS table is reduced to in-frame sequences with V and J assigned. These tables do not hold every clone; where another copy was compared, an unresolved V gene accounts for under half, and the others remain unexplained. The V and J calls and the clone size are those of that table, but D and trimming were determined from the DNA. The sample table shows about 50,000 clones, and 90% to 95% are seen once. Roughly 10% of the sample rests with the top ten. From its cysteine to its phenylalanine, the CDR3 spans 14 amino acids. Of the read, only the CDR3 DNA is kept; its 42 bases are in frame from base 1. Between the V and J ends, shortened by 5 bases and 3 bases respectively, the junction contains 14 bases. CDR1 and CDR2, per the germline V gene (reference sequence), are SGHNT and YYREEE.

Sequenced input: PBMCs. The sequence came from a man aged 35 to 55 with rheumatoid arthritis. The chain employs TRBV5-4 and TRBJ1-2, with the D gene too uncertain to name. The CDR3 in this case is CASRQPGIDYGYTF. The DNA sequence follows: TGTGCCAGCAGACAACCGGGCATTGACTATGGCTACACCTTC.